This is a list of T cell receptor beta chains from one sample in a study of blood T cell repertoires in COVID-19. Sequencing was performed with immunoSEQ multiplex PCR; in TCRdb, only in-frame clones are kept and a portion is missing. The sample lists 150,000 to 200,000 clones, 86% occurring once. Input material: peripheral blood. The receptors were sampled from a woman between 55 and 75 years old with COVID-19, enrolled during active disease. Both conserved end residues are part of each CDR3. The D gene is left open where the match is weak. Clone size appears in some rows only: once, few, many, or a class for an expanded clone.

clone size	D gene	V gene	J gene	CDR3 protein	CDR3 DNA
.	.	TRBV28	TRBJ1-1	CASSSTGMVEAFF	TGTGCCAGCAGTTCTACAGGGATGGTAGAAGCTTTCTTT
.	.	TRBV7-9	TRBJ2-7	CASSLGRDLEQYF	TGTGCCAGCAGCTTAGGCAGGGATCTCGAGCAGTACTTC
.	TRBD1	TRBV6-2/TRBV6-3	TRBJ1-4	CASSFLTSNRGGNEKLFF	TGTGCCAGCAGTTTCCTTACCTCAAACAGGGGCGGCAATGAAAAACTGTTTTTT
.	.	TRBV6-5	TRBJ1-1	CASSHRGTEAFF	TGTGCCAGCAGTCACCGGGGCACTGAAGCTTTCTTT
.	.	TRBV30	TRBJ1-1	CAWSTGGDTEAFF	TGTGCCTGGAGTACTGGCGGGGACACTGAAGCTTTCTTT
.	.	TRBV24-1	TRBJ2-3	CATSDLMATQYF	TGTGCCACCAGTGATTTGATGGCTACGCAGTATTTT
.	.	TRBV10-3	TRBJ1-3	CATLTGFGNTIYF	TGTGCCACCCTGACAGGATTTGGAAACACCATATATTTT
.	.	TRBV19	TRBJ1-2	CASSTNSRVGYTF	TGTGCCAGTAGTACCAACTCGCGGGTCGGCTACACCTTC
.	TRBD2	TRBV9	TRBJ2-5	CASSVGGGIVETQYF	TGTGCCAGCAGCGTAGGGGGAGGGATTGTAGAGACCCAGTACTTC
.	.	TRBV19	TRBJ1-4	CASSSRQATNEKLFF	TGTGCCAGTAGTTCGCGACAGGCTACTAATGAAAAACTGTTTTTT
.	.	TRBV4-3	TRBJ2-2	CASSQVRGTGELFF	TGCGCCAGCAGCCAAGTTCGAGGTACCGGGGAGCTGTTTTTT
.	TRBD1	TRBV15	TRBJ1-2	CATSPRDRASYGYTF	TGTGCCACCTCGCCCCGGGACAGGGCTTCTTATGGCTACACCTTC
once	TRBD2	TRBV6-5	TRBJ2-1	CASRIAGGFNNEQFF	TGTGCCAGCAGAATAGCGGGAGGGTTTAACAATGAGCAGTTCTTC
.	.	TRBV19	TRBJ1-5	CASSYRDNQPQHF	TGTGCCAGTAGTTACAGAGACAATCAGCCCCAGCATTTT
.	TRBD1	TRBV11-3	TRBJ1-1	CASSLSGTGDFEAFF	TGTGCCAGCAGCCTATCCGGGACAGGAGATTTTGAAGCTTTCTTT
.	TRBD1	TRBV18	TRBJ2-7	CASSPGTGIPYEQYF	TGTGCCAGCTCACCCGGGACAGGGATTCCCTACGAGCAGTACTTC
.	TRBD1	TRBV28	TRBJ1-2	CASSAPRDRGRFYGYTF	TGTGCCAGCAGTGCCCCCCGGGACAGGGGGCGCTTCTATGGCTACACCTTC
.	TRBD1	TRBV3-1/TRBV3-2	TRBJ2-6	CASSQVRTGKTGANVLTF	TGTGCCAGCAGCCAAGTTAGGACAGGGAAAACTGGGGCCAACGTCCTGACTTTC
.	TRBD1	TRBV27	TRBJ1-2	CASRPLDRGYGYTF	TGTGCCAGCAGGCCTCTGGACAGGGGCTATGGCTACACCTTC
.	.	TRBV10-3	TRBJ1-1	CAISELSTEAFF	TGTGCCATCAGTGAGTTGAGCACTGAAGCTTTCTTT
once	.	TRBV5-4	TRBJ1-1	CASSLAFTEAFF	TGTGCCAGCAGCTTGGCGTTCACTGAAGCTTTCTTT
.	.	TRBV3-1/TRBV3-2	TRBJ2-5	CASSQSTSYQETQYF	TGTGCCAGCAGCCAATCTACGTCGTACCAAGAGACCCAGTACTTC
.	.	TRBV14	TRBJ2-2	CASSQEIAGTPNTGELFF	TGTGCCAGCAGCCAAGAGATAGCCGGGACACCGAACACCGGGGAGCTGTTTTTT
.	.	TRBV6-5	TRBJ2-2	CASSYTFANTGELFF	TGTGCCAGCAGCTACACATTCGCGAACACCGGGGAGCTGTTTTTT
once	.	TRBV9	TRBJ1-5	CASSVGGHNNQPQHF	TGTGCCAGTAGCGTAGGCGGACATAACAATCAGCCCCAGCATTTT
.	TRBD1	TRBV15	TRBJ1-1	CATSRGDRGREAFF	TGTGCCACCAGCAGGGGGGACAGGGGTCGTGAAGCTTTCTTT
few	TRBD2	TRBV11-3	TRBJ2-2	CASSLVLAGGPSGELFF	TGTGCCAGCAGCTTAGTACTAGCGGGAGGGCCTTCGGGGGAGCTGTTTTTT
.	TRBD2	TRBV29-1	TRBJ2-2	CSVAAAGGANTGELFF	TGCAGCGTTGCAGCAGCGGGAGGGGCGAACACCGGGGAGCTGTTTTTT
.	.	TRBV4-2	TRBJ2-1	CASSQENTPSYNEQFF	TGTGCCAGCAGCCAAGAAAACACACCGTCCTACAATGAGCAGTTCTTC
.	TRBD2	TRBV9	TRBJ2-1	CASSVEPRASGRNEQFF	TGTGCCAGCAGCGTAGAGCCAAGGGCTAGCGGGAGGAATGAGCAGTTCTTC
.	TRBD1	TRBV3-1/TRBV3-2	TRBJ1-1	CASSGRDRGPTEAFF	TGTGCCAGCAGCGGCCGGGACAGGGGTCCCACTGAAGCTTTCTTT
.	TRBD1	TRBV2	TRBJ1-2	CASSDVGQGNYGYTF	TGTGCCAGCAGTGATGTGGGACAGGGAAACTATGGCTACACCTTC
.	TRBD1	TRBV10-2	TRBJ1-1	CASAQGITEAFF	TGCGCCAGCGCACAGGGGATCACTGAAGCTTTCTTT
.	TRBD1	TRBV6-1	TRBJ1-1	CASSEARGTGAFF	TGTGCCAGCAGTGAAGCGAGGGGGACAGGGGCTTTCTTT
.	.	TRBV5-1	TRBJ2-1	CASSLEWTPYNEQFF	TGCGCCAGCAGCTTGGAGTGGACTCCTTACAATGAGCAGTTCTTC
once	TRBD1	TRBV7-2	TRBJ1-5	CASRRHGTGSQPQHF	TGTGCCAGCAGAAGACACGGGACAGGGAGTCAGCCCCAGCATTTT
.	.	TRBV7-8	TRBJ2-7	CASSRRVGEQYF	TGTGCCAGCAGCCGCAGGGTGGGGGAGCAGTACTTC
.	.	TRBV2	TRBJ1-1	CASSDRDYRTEAFF	TGTGCCAGCAGTGACAGGGACTACCGAACTGAAGCTTTCTTT
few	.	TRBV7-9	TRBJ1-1	CASSLGGLENTEAFF	TGTGCCAGCAGCCTTGGGGGCCTAGAGAACACTGAAGCTTTCTTT
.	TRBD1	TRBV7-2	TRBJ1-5	CASSRDRKQPQHF	TGTGCCAGCAGCCGGGACAGAAAGCAGCCCCAGCATTTT
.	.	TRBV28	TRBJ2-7	CASSALDYDEQYF	TGTGCCAGCAGTGCGCTGGACTACGACGAGCAGTACTTC
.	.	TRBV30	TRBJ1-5	CAASRDSNQPQHF	TGTGCCGCGTCTCGAGATAGCAATCAGCCCCAGCATTTT
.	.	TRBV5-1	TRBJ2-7	CASSRDTYEQYF	TGCGCCAGCAGTCGGGACACCTACGAGCAGTACTTC
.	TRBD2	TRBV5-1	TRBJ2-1	CASSLLTSGRYNEQFF	TGCGCCAGCAGCCTTCTTACTAGCGGGAGATACAATGAGCAGTTCTTC
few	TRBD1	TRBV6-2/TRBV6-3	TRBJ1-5	CASSSAGTGGDQPQHF	TGTGCCAGCAGCTCAGCCGGGACAGGGGGCGATCAGCCCCAGCATTTT
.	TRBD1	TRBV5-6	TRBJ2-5	CASSGQTGVGETQYF	TGTGCCAGCAGCGGCCAGACAGGGGTCGGGGAGACCCAGTACTTC